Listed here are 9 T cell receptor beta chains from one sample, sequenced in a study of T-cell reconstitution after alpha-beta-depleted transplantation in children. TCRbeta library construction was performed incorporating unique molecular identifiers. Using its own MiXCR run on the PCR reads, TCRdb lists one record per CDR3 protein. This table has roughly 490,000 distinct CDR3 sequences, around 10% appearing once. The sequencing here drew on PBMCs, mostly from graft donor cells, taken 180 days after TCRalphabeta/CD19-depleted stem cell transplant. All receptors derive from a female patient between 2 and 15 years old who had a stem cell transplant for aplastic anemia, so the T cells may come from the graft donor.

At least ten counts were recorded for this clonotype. The CDR3 DNA reads TGCAGCGTTGAGGGGACAGACACCGGGGAGCTGTTTTTT. Residues: CSVEGTDTGELFF. This chain links TRBV29-1 with TRBJ2-2, with 7 bases matching TRBD1. The J segment lost 3 bases and the V segment lost 3 bases, leaving 1 base of the junction unmatched. The CDR3 length is 13 residues. The germline V gene encodes CDR1 SQVTM and CDR2 ANQGSEA.

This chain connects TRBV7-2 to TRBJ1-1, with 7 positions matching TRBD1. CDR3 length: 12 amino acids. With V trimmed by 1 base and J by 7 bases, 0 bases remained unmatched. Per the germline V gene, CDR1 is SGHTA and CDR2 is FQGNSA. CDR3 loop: CASSLGDSEAFF. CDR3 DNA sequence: TGTGCCAGCAGCTTAGGGGACAGTGAAGCTTTCTTT.

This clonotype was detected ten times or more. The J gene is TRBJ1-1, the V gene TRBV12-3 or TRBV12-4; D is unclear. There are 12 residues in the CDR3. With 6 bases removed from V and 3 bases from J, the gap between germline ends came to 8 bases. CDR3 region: CASSPHHTEAFF. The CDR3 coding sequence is TGTGCCAGCAGCCCTCATCACACTGAAGCTTTCTTT.

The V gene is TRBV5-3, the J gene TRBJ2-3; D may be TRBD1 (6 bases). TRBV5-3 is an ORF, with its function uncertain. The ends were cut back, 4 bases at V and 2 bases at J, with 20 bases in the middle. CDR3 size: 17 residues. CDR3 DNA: TGTGCCAGAAGCCGAGGGGACACACGTTGGATCACAGATACGCAGTATTTT. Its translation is CARSRGDTRWITDTQYF.

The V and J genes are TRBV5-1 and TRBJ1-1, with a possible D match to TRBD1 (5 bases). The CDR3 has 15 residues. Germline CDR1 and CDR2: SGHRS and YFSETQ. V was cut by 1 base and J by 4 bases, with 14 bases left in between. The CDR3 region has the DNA TGCGCCAGCAGCTTGTCGGGGCCGGCGGGCACTGAAGCTTTCTTT. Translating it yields CASSLSGPAGTEAFF.

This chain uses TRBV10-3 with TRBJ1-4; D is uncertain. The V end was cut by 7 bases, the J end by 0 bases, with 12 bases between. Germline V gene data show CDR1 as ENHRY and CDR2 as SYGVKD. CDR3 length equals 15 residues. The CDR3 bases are TGTGCCATCAAAGCGGAGGGTGCAACTAATGAAAAACTGTTTTTT. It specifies CAIKAEGATNEKLFF.

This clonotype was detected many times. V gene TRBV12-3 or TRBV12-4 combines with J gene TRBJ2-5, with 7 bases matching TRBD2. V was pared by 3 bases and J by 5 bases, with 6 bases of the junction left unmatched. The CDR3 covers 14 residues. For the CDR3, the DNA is TGTGCCAGCAGTTTCCGGGGGGTTTTGGAGACCCAGTACTTC. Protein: CASSFRGVLETQYF.

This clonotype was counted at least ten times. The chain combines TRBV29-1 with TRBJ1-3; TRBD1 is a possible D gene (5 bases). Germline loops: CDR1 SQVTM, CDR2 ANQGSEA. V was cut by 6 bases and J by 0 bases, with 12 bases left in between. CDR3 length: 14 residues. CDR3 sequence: CSVADRSSGNTIYF. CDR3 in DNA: TGCAGCGTCGCAGACAGAAGCTCTGGAAACACCATATATTTT.

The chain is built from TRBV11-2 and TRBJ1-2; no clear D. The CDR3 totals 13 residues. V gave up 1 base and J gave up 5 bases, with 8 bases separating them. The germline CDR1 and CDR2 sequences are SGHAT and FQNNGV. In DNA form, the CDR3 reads TGTGCCAGCAGCTTAGGAGTTCAGTATGGCTACACCTTC. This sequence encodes CASSLGVQYGYTF.